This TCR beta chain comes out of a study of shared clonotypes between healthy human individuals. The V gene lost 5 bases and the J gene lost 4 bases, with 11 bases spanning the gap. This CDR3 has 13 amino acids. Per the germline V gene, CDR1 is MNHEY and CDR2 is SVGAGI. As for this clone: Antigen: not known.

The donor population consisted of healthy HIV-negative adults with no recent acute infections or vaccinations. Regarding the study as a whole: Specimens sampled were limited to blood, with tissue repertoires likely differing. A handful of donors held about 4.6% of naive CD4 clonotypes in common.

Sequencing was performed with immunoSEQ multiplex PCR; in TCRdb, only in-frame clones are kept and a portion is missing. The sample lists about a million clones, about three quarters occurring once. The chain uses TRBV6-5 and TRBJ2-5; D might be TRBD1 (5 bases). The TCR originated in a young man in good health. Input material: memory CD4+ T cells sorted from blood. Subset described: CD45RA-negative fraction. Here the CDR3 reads CASSPLGAETQYF. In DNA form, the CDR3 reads TGTGCCAGCAGTCCCCTTGGGGCAGAGACCCAGTACTTC.